This TCR beta chain was obtained from a study of post-analysis software for immune sequencing data. Overall study: Relapsing-remitting, secondary progressive and progressive-relapsing forms made up the multiple sclerosis disease courses. Study findings and constraints: Batch-mates among the samples co-clustered strongly by F measure.

This clonotype appeared once. The antigen is unknown. The TCR beta cDNA libraries carried unique molecular identifiers. TCRdb recomputed calls from the PCR reads with MiXCR, one row per CDR3 protein. The table has roughly 800,000 distinct CDR3 sequences, more than 45% seen once. What was sequenced was blood. This TCR was sampled from a girl under 18 with multiple sclerosis.

CDR3: CATSSAGVGFF. For the CDR3, the DNA is TGTGCCACCAGCAGCGCCGGCGTTGGGTTCTTC. This chain links TRBV15 with TRBJ2-1; no definite D call. Germline-derived CDR1 and CDR2 are LNHNV and YYDKDF (reference sequence). Trimming left V 3 bases short and J 15 bases short, with 12 bases between. This CDR3 has 11 residues.